A selection of T cell receptor beta chains follows, all from one sample in a study of regulatory T cells in long-lasting Graves disease. TCRdb reprocessed the multiplex PCR reads via MiXCR and lists one record per CDR3 protein. The sample has some 370,000 distinct CDR3 sequences; more than 20% are singletons. Here the sequenced sample was peripheral blood mononuclear cells (PBMCs), taken when the disease was refractory, from a patient treated with antithyroid drugs. The receptor set was obtained from a female donor with Graves disease. The conserved cysteine and the conserved F or W are not part of the CDR3 here. Fields, in order: CDR3 length, V gene, D gene, CDR3 protein. A D gene is named only where the DNA matches it firmly.

cdr3_length: 18
v_call: TRBV11-2
d_call: TRBD2
cdr3_aa: ASSTIRGASGGPSSYEQY

cdr3_length: 13
v_call: TRBV3-1
d_call: NA
cdr3_aa: ASSQVVGSNQPQH

cdr3_length: 11
v_call: TRBV20-1
d_call: NA
cdr3_aa: SAIPDENTEAF

cdr3_length: 12
v_call: TRBV12-3/TRBV12-4
d_call: NA
cdr3_aa: ASSLASQSYEQY

cdr3_length: 14
v_call: TRBV27
d_call: TRBD1
cdr3_aa: ASSPTRDSSGNTIY

cdr3_length: 13
v_call: TRBV28
d_call: NA
cdr3_aa: ASSLPQGTGNTIY

cdr3_length: 12
v_call: TRBV19
d_call: NA
cdr3_aa: ASSPVLQYNEQF

cdr3_length: 13
v_call: TRBV2
d_call: NA
cdr3_aa: ASSALAVKGHEQY

cdr3_length: 10
v_call: TRBV6-1
d_call: NA
cdr3_aa: ASRRGVTEAF

cdr3_length: 15
v_call: TRBV3-1
d_call: NA
cdr3_aa: ASSQEVSGSLNYGYT

cdr3_length: 11
v_call: TRBV12-3/TRBV12-4
d_call: NA
cdr3_aa: ASSWLNTGELF

cdr3_length: 12
v_call: TRBV30
d_call: NA
cdr3_aa: AWSEQGLGQPQH

cdr3_length: 15
v_call: TRBV28
d_call: TRBD1
cdr3_aa: ASSHSQWQGAGETQY

cdr3_length: 12
v_call: TRBV5-6
d_call: NA
cdr3_aa: ASRLQGRYTEAF

cdr3_length: 9
v_call: TRBV30
d_call: NA
cdr3_aa: ARGSSYEQY

cdr3_length: 15
v_call: TRBV19
d_call: TRBD1
cdr3_aa: ASSGTTGGNMNTEAF

cdr3_length: 16
v_call: TRBV27
d_call: TRBD2
cdr3_aa: ASSLRLAGASNTGELF

cdr3_length: 13
v_call: TRBV12-3/TRBV12-4
d_call: TRBD1
cdr3_aa: ASSDTDRELYGYT

cdr3_length: 13
v_call: TRBV28
d_call: TRBD2
cdr3_aa: ASSFPSGRHHEQY

cdr3_length: 15
v_call: TRBV7-2
d_call: TRBD2
cdr3_aa: ASSTPGTSGSGDEQY

cdr3_length: 9
v_call: TRBV29-1
d_call: NA
cdr3_aa: SVVQEYEQY

cdr3_length: 15
v_call: TRBV28
d_call: NA
cdr3_aa: ASSLFADSGGYNEQF

cdr3_length: 14
v_call: TRBV20-1
d_call: TRBD2
cdr3_aa: SAHGGAGAGTGELF

cdr3_length: 15
v_call: TRBV6-5
d_call: NA
cdr3_aa: ASSYTDPSATNEKLF

cdr3_length: 10
v_call: TRBV7-2
d_call: NA
cdr3_aa: ASSLDLGEQF

cdr3_length: 12
v_call: TRBV3-1
d_call: NA
cdr3_aa: ASSQDLGDQPQH

cdr3_length: 13
v_call: TRBV12-3/TRBV12-4
d_call: NA
cdr3_aa: ASIPPRGGENEQY

cdr3_length: 13
v_call: TRBV28
d_call: TRBD1
cdr3_aa: ASSFGQGSNQPQH

cdr3_length: 11
v_call: TRBV7-2
d_call: NA
cdr3_aa: ASSHPVGGRFF

cdr3_length: 12
v_call: TRBV6-1
d_call: TRBD1
cdr3_aa: ASRRDSVTYEQY

cdr3_length: 10
v_call: TRBV20-1
d_call: NA
cdr3_aa: SASVGQETQY

cdr3_length: 13
v_call: TRBV3-1
d_call: NA
cdr3_aa: ASSRLLGGGETQY

cdr3_length: 13
v_call: TRBV2
d_call: NA
cdr3_aa: ASSRQVRYNQPQH

cdr3_length: 12
v_call: TRBV7-3
d_call: NA
cdr3_aa: ASSLSGPFSPLH

cdr3_length: 16
v_call: TRBV27
d_call: TRBD1
cdr3_aa: ASSSFYPGGDGNYGYT

cdr3_length: 11
v_call: TRBV12-3/TRBV12-4
d_call: NA
cdr3_aa: ASRPRQTGELF

cdr3_length: 14
v_call: TRBV11-3
d_call: NA
cdr3_aa: ASSLGGSSSTDTQY

cdr3_length: 13
v_call: TRBV11-2
d_call: TRBD2
cdr3_aa: ASSSSGSGTGELF

cdr3_length: 11
v_call: TRBV12-3/TRBV12-4
d_call: NA
cdr3_aa: ASSRDLTLGYT

cdr3_length: 13
v_call: TRBV29-1
d_call: TRBD1
cdr3_aa: SVEVVQGASYEQY

cdr3_length: 12
v_call: TRBV28
d_call: TRBD1
cdr3_aa: ASSLRGQNYEQY

cdr3_length: 10
v_call: TRBV12-3/TRBV12-4
d_call: NA
cdr3_aa: ASSLEVGEFS

cdr3_length: 15
v_call: TRBV9
d_call: TRBD2
cdr3_aa: ASSPRASGPVTGELF

cdr3_length: 13
v_call: TRBV11-2
d_call: TRBD2
cdr3_aa: ASSFSSGTSGEQF

cdr3_length: 12
v_call: TRBV10-3
d_call: TRBD1
cdr3_aa: DISEDRVYYEQY

cdr3_length: 13
v_call: TRBV7-9
d_call: TRBD1
cdr3_aa: ASSPTGIHNYGYT

cdr3_length: 13
v_call: TRBV20-1
d_call: TRBD1
cdr3_aa: SARDPQGARTEAF

cdr3_length: 13
v_call: TRBV7-2
d_call: TRBD2
cdr3_aa: ASRPTSGPSYEQY

cdr3_length: 12
v_call: TRBV12-3/TRBV12-4
d_call: TRBD1
cdr3_aa: ASSPGQGRSPLH

cdr3_length: 14
v_call: TRBV28
d_call: TRBD1
cdr3_aa: ASSLIPGQRNQPQH

cdr3_length: 11
v_call: TRBV2
d_call: NA
cdr3_aa: ASSVQAAGKAF

cdr3_length: 12
v_call: TRBV19
d_call: TRBD1
cdr3_aa: ASSYGTGSLDLH

cdr3_length: 14
v_call: TRBV6-2/TRBV6-3
d_call: TRBD2
cdr3_aa: ASSQETSGHTGELF

cdr3_length: 13
v_call: TRBV7-2
d_call: TRBD2
cdr3_aa: ASSLASGGTGELF